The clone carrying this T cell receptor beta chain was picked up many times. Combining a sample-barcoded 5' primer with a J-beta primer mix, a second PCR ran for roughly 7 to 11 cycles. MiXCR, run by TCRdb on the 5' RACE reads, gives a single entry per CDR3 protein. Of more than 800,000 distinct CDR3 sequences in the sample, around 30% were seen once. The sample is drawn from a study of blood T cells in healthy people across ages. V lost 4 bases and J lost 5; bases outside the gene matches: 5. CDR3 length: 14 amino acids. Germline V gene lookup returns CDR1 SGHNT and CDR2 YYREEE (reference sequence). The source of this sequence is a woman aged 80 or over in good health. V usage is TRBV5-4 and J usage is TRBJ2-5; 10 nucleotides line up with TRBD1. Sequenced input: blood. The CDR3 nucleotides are TGTGCCAGCAGCCGGGACAGGGGTGCGGAGACCCAGTACTTC. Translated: CASSRDRGAETQYF.